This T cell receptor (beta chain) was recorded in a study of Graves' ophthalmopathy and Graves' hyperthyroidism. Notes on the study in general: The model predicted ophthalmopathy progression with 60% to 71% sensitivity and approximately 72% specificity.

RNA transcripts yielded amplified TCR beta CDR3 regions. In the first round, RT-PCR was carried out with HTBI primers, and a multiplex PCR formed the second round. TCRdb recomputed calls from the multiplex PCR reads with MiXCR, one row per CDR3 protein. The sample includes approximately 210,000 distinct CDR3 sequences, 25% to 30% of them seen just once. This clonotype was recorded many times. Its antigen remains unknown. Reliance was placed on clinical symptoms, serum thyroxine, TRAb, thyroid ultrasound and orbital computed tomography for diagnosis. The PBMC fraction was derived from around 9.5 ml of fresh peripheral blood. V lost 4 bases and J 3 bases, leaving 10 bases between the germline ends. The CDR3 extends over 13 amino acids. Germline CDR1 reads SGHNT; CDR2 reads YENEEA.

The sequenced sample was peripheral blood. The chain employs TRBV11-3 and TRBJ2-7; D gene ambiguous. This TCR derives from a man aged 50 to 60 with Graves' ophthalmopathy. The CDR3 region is CASSSGEDYEQYF. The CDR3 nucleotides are TGTGCCAGCAGCTCTGGAGAGGACTACGAGCAGTACTTC.